What follows is one T cell receptor (beta chain) and its context. What it binds is unknown. A read error may account for a junction end that differs from germline. The data were taken from a study of T cells in Graves' hyperthyroidism and ophthalmopathy. Overall study context: Blood from the periphery was taken at initial diagnosis, before any treatment.

The CDR3 has 15 amino acids. General observations from the study: Ophthalmopathy could be told apart from stable hyperthyroidism with a 13 V-J model. Most expanded thyroid clonotypes above 0.001 recurred in blood.

RNA transcripts were the template for amplifying TCR beta CDR3 regions. In the first-round RT-PCR of the TCR CDR3, the HTBI primer set was used. TCRdb re-called the multiplex PCR reads through MiXCR, storing one row per CDR3 protein. This repertoire shows around 690,000 distinct CDR3 sequences, roughly 17% found once; its top ten account for 15% to 19%. The TCR comes from a man in his fifties or sixties with Graves' hyperthyroidism. V gene TRBV12-3 or TRBV12-4 combines with J gene TRBJ2-7, with 10 bases lining up with TRBD1. The source material was blood. The CDR3 coding sequence is TGTGCCGGCAGTCTAGGGACAGGGGCAGGCTACGAGCAGTACTTC. Translating gives CAGSLGTGAGYEQYF.